This T cell receptor (beta chain) was observed in a study of T cell changes during pregnancy in multiple sclerosis. This clone was seen just once. The CDR3 is 16 amino acids. Germline-derived CDR1 and CDR2 are SGHDT and YYEEEE. J was trimmed by 6 bases and V by 4 bases; bases with no gene match: 10. TCRdb's table, derived via immunoSEQ multiplex PCR, lists solely in-frame clones and lacks some. This table has some 60,000 clones, 90% appearing once. The TCR was taken from a female donor in good health, enrolled as a control in a pregnancy study. The sequenced sample was peripheral blood, obtained in the first trimester of pregnancy. This sequence joins TRBV5-6 and TRBJ2-1; 10 bases map to TRBD1. CDR3 loop: CASSKMGQGPLNEQFF. Written as DNA, the CDR3 is TGTGCCAGCAGCAAAATGGGACAGGGGCCCCTCAATGAGCAGTTCTTC.